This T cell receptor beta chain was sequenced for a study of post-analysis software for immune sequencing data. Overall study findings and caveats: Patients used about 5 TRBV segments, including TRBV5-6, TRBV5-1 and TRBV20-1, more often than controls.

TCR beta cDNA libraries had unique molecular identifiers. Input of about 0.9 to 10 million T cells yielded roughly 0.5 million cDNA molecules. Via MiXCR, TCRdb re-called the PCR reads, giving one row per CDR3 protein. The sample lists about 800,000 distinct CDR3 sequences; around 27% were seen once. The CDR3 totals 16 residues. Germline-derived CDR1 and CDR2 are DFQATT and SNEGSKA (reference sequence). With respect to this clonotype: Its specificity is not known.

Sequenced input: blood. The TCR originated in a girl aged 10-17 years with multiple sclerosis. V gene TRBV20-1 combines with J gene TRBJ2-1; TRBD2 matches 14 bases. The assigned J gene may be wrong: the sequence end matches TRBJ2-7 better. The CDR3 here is CSASWLTSGRVNEQYF. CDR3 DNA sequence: TGCAGTGCTAGCTGGCTGACTAGCGGGAGGGTCAATGAGCAGTACTTC.